A selection of T cell receptor beta chains follows, all from one sample in a study of T cells in localized non-small cell lung cancer. Sequencing used immunoSEQ multiplex PCR; TCRdb keeps in-frame clones, though not all of them. This table holds about 75,000 clones, more than 70% found once. The sample here was peripheral blood, taken before any cancer treatment. The origin of the receptors is a female donor at least 60 years old with stage I lung adenocarcinoma. Each CDR3 is given with its conserved first and last residue. Each record gives: J gene, D gene, V gene, clone size, CDR3 protein, CDR3 DNA. A D gene is named only where the DNA matches it firmly. Some rows have no size entry. The others give once, few or many, or a class for an expanded clone.

>TRBJ2-5|NA|TRBV5-6|once
CASRSFSRGETQYF
TGTGCCAGCAGGTCCTTCTCGCGTGGGGAGACCCAGTACTTC
>TRBJ1-5|TRBD1|TRBV7-2|few
CASSLGGTVSNQPQHF
TGTGCCAGCAGCTTAGGGGGGACAGTTAGCAATCAGCCCCAGCATTTT
>TRBJ2-3|TRBD2|TRBV6-5|NA
CASTFSGGPTDTQYF
TGTGCCAGCACCTTTAGCGGGGGCCCCACAGATACGCAGTATTTT
>TRBJ1-2|NA|TRBV5-6|NA
CASSLVAGGDYGYTF
TGTGCCAGCAGCTTGGTGGCTGGGGGGGACTATGGCTACACCTTC
>TRBJ2-5|TRBD2|TRBV2|NA
CASSEFTSGGIQETQYF
TGTGCCAGCAGTGAATTTACTAGCGGAGGCATTCAAGAGACCCAGTACTTC
>TRBJ2-3|TRBD2|TRBV4-3|NA
CASSQDIGLAGTDTQYF
TGCGCCAGCAGCCAAGATATAGGACTAGCGGGCACAGATACGCAGTATTTT
>TRBJ2-5|NA|TRBV2|NA
CASSAGAEETQYF
TGTGCCAGCAGTGCGGGAGCCGAAGAGACCCAGTACTTC
>TRBJ1-5|TRBD1|TRBV6-1|NA
CASSVTGANQPQHF
TGTGCCAGCAGCGTAACAGGGGCCAATCAGCCCCAGCATTTT
>TRBJ2-1|NA|TRBV9|NA
CASSVVGGGSANEQFF
TGTGCCAGCAGCGTAGTAGGAGGGGGCTCTGCCAATGAGCAGTTCTTC
>TRBJ1-5|NA|TRBV7-9|NA
CASSETDSNQPQHF
TGTGCCAGCAGCGAGACAGATAGCAATCAGCCCCAGCATTTT
>TRBJ1-4|NA|TRBV7-2|NA
CASSLASTLEKLFF
TGTGCCAGCAGCTTAGCTTCGACGCTTGAAAAACTGTTTTTT
>TRBJ1-1|NA|TRBV29-1|NA
CSVEGEGLDPMNTEAFF
TGCAGCGTTGAGGGGGAGGGGCTCGACCCAATGAACACTGAAGCTTTCTTT
>TRBJ1-6|TRBD1|TRBV19|NA
CASRGDRGYNSPLHF
TGTGCCAGTAGAGGGGACAGGGGCTATAATTCACCCCTCCACTTT
>TRBJ2-3|NA|TRBV7-3|NA
CASSLHISDTQYF
TGTGCCAGCAGCTTACATATTTCAGATACGCAGTATTTT
>TRBJ2-2|TRBD2|TRBV9|NA
CASSVVSGRGTGELFF
TGTGCCAGCAGCGTAGTGAGCGGGAGAGGCACCGGGGAGCTGTTTTTT
>TRBJ1-5|TRBD1|TRBV2|many
CASSEGTGWQPQHF
TGTGCCAGCAGTGAAGGGACAGGGTGGCAGCCCCAGCATTTT
>TRBJ1-1|NA|TRBV7-8|NA
CASSLIARLGVPNTEAFF
TGTGCCAGCAGCTTAATTGCCAGGTTAGGTGTACCGAACACTGAAGCTTTCTTT
>TRBJ2-3|NA|TRBV29-1|NA
CSVDWRRARGDTQYF
TGCAGCGTTGATTGGAGGAGGGCCCGAGGAGATACGCAGTATTTT
>TRBJ1-3|NA|TRBV7-2|NA
CASSLDRISGNTIYF
TGTGCCAGCAGCTTAGACAGGATCTCTGGAAACACCATATATTTT
>TRBJ1-4|NA|TRBV19|NA
CATTGVTNEKLFF
TGTGCCACCACCGGGGTCACAAATGAAAAACTGTTTTTT
>TRBJ2-4|NA|TRBV7-8|NA
CASSSRVAKNIQYF
TGTGCCAGCAGCTCCCGGGTAGCCAAAAACATTCAGTACTTC
>TRBJ1-1|NA|TRBV4-2|NA
CASSPSPGQRNTEAFF
TGTGCCAGCAGCCCTAGTCCGGGACAACGGAACACTGAAGCTTTCTTT
>TRBJ2-1|TRBD1|TRBV7-7|NA
CASSTGQGNNEQFF
TGTGCTAGCAGCACCGGACAGGGGAACAATGAGCAGTTCTTC
>TRBJ2-1|NA|TRBV27|NA
CASSLLLGYEQFF
TGTGCCAGCAGTTTATTATTAGGATATGAGCAGTTCTTC
>TRBJ1-6|NA|TRBV6-4|NA
CASSDVGERGSPLHF
TGTGCCAGCAGTGACGTTGGAGAAAGGGGATCACCCCTCCACTTT
>TRBJ1-2|NA|TRBV2|NA
CASASDDYYGYTF
TGTGCCTCGGCCTCCGATGACTACTATGGCTACACCTTC
>TRBJ2-3|TRBD2|TRBV7-6|few
CASSSLGAGGTDTQYF
TGTGCCAGCAGCTCCCTGGGAGCGGGAGGCACAGATACGCAGTATTTT
>TRBJ2-7|TRBD2|TRBV6-5|NA
CASSSSGSNYEQYF
TGTGCCAGCAGTAGTAGCGGGAGTAACTACGAGCAGTACTTC
>TRBJ2-7|NA|TRBV11-2|NA
CASSPVSYEQYF
TGTGCCAGCAGCCCCGTCTCCTACGAGCAGTACTTC
>TRBJ1-2|TRBD1|TRBV7-2|once
CASSPNGQGAWGYTF
TGTGCCAGCAGCCCCAATGGACAGGGGGCCTGGGGCTACACCTTC
>TRBJ1-2|NA|TRBV19|few
CASSPQRQSQYGYTF
TGTGCCAGTAGTCCGCAACGACAGTCTCAATATGGCTACACCTTC
>TRBJ1-1|NA|TRBV2|NA
CASSAFTGLNTEAFF
TGTGCCAGCAGTGCCTTTACAGGCTTGAACACTGAAGCTTTCTTT
>TRBJ1-3|TRBD1|TRBV30|NA
CAWRARQGMVNTIYF
TGTGCCTGGAGGGCTAGACAGGGAATGGTAAACACCATATATTTT
>TRBJ1-1|NA|TRBV14|few
CASSQDLNAFYTEAFF
TGTGCCAGCAGCCAAGATCTAAATGCGTTCTACACTGAAGCTTTCTTT
>TRBJ1-2|TRBD1|TRBV5-6|NA
CASSLPDRGDGYTF
TGTGCCAGCAGCCTGCCGGACAGGGGAGATGGCTACACCTTC
>TRBJ1-1|NA|TRBV2|NA
CASSETIGQIGEAFF
TGTGCCAGCAGTGAAACGATCGGACAGATTGGCGAAGCTTTCTTT
>TRBJ1-2|NA|TRBV21-1|NA
CASSPRTGDGYTF
TGTGCCAGCAGCCCCCGGACAGGGGACGGCTACACCTTC
>TRBJ1-1|NA|TRBV5-1|NA
CASSPQVGGGNTEAFF
TGCGCCAGCAGCCCCCAAGTAGGTGGAGGGAACACTGAAGCTTTCTTT
>TRBJ1-4|TRBD1|TRBV7-2|NA
CASSGTGAKRGEKLFF
TGTGCCAGCAGCGGGACAGGGGCGAAAAGAGGCGAAAAACTGTTTTTT
>TRBJ1-2|NA|TRBV18|NA
CASSTDSYGYTF
TGTGCCAGCTCAACGGACAGCTATGGCTACACCTTC
>TRBJ2-1|NA|TRBV19|NA
CASSIEVGNEQFF
TGTGCCAGTAGTATCGAAGTGGGTAATGAGCAGTTCTTC
>TRBJ1-2|TRBD1|TRBV19|few
CASTVGQGVYGYTF
TGTGCCAGCACGGTAGGACAGGGCGTCTATGGCTACACCTTC
>TRBJ1-5|NA|TRBV30|NA
CAWSREFDQPQHF
TGTGCCTGGTCAAGAGAATTTGATCAGCCCCAGCATTTT
>TRBJ2-2|NA|TRBV27|many
CASSSLQRMNTGELFF
TGTGCCAGCAGTTCCCTCCAGAGGATGAACACCGGGGAGCTGTTTTTT
>TRBJ1-1|NA|TRBV10-3|few
CAISQDSYTEAFF
TGTGCCATCAGCCAGGACAGTTACACTGAAGCTTTCTTT
>TRBJ2-5|NA|TRBV13|NA
CASSLEGGGPQETQYF
TGTGCCAGCAGCTTAGAGGGGGGGGGTCCTCAAGAGACCCAGTACTTC
>TRBJ2-2|NA|TRBV5-1|NA
CASSREGVTGELFF
TGCGCCAGCAGCCGAGAGGGCGTCACCGGGGAGCTGTTTTTT
>TRBJ2-7|NA|TRBV11-3|once
CASSKNRGLSYEQYF
TGTGCCAGCAGCAAAAACAGGGGACTCTCCTACGAGCAGTACTTC
>TRBJ1-2|TRBD1|TRBV6-1|few
CASYRGNYGYTF
TGTGCCAGCTACAGGGGTAACTATGGCTACACCTTC
>TRBJ2-7|NA|TRBV28|NA
CASSLSPGTRSTYEQYF
TGTGCCAGCAGTTTATCTCCCGGGACAAGATCTACCTACGAGCAGTACTTC
>TRBJ1-2|NA|TRBV6-6|once
CASSYLPGAGDIF
TGTGCCAGCAGTTATCTCCCCGGCGCCGGCGATATTTTC
>TRBJ2-5|NA|TRBV9|few
CASSQVGGSKETQYF
TGTGCCAGCAGCCAAGTTGGGGGGAGTAAAGAGACCCAGTACTTC
>TRBJ1-1|NA|TRBV5-1|NA
CASSLEGWDTEAFF
TGCGCCAGCAGCTTGGAGGGATGGGACACTGAAGCTTTCTTT
>TRBJ2-1|NA|TRBV5-4|few
CASSLESGRPGNEQFF
TGTGCCAGCAGCTTGGAAAGCGGAAGACCCGGGAATGAGCAGTTCTTC
>TRBJ2-7|NA|TRBV28|NA
CASSPDTLGEQYF
TGTGCCAGCAGTCCGGACACCCTGGGGGAGCAGTACTTC
>TRBJ2-1|TRBD2|TRBV30|NA
CAWSVPHPGTTYEQFF
TGTGCCTGGAGTGTACCACACCCCGGGACTACGTATGAGCAGTTCTTC
>TRBJ2-2|NA|TRBV28|few
CASSWDGSGAGELFF
TGTGCCAGCAGTTGGGATGGGTCAGGCGCCGGGGAGCTGTTTTTT
>TRBJ2-3|NA|TRBV27|NA
CASSFSGTSTDTQYF
TGTGCCAGCAGTTTCTCGGGGACTAGCACAGATACGCAGTATTTT
>TRBJ2-3|NA|TRBV29-1|NA
CSVETPARGTDTQYF
TGCAGCGTTGAAACTCCGGCCAGGGGCACAGATACGCAGTATTTT
>TRBJ1-2|NA|TRBV2|NA
CASQTVAYGYTF
TGTGCCAGCCAAACAGTGGCCTATGGCTACACCTTC